The 25 T cell receptor beta chains in this list originate from one sample, sequenced in a study of T cell clonotyping in hematopoietic cell transplantation. Assay: immunoSEQ multiplex PCR; the TCRdb copy retains only in-frame clones and omits some. This table holds 3,000 to 4,000 clones, 90% to 96% found once. Documented time point: recipient sample about 28 days before transplant, after cytoreduction. The sequencing here drew on peripheral blood mononuclear cells, taken before stem cell transplant. The source is a woman aged 50 to 65 with chronic myeloid leukemia. Some clones in this sample may be carry-over from other donors' samples.

The chain has TRBV4-2 and TRBJ2-5; no definite D call. Germline CDR1 reads LGHNA; CDR2 reads YNFKEQ. The CDR3 is made up of 15 amino acids. Trimming stripped 2 bases from V and 3 bases from J, with 13 bases between. The CDR3 coding sequence is TGTGCCAGCAGCCAAAGAGGTCGGACCGAAGAGACCCAGTACTTC. Translating gives CASSQRGRTEETQYF.

V gene TRBV4-3 combines with J gene TRBJ1-6; possibly TRBD1 for D (5 bases). The ends were cut back, 0 bases at V and 9 bases at J, with 9 bases in the middle. This CDR3 has 14 residues. CDR1 and CDR2 from the germline V gene are LGHNA and YSLEER. The CDR3: CASSQEGRGSPLHF. The CDR3 region has the DNA TGCGCCAGCAGCCAAGAGGGTAGGGGTTCACCCCTCCACTTT.

The chain carries TRBV5-5 and TRBJ2-5; 10 bases fit TRBD1. J lost 4 bases, V lost 3 bases, and 9 bases had no gene match. The CDR3 is 16 residues long. The V gene's germline CDR1 is SGHKS and CDR2 YYEKEE (reference sequence). The CDR3 loop is CASSSYGTGERETQYF. CDR3 nucleotide sequence: TGTGCCAGCAGCTCTTATGGGACAGGGGAAAGAGAGACCCAGTACTTC.

The chain recombines TRBV2 with TRBJ2-3; 9 positions match TRBD1. V dropped 4 bases and J dropped 4; count of bases not matched to a gene: 3. The CDR3 sequence is 14 residues long. The germline V gene has CDR1 SNHLY and CDR2 FYNNEI. CDR3 DNA sequence: TGTGCCAGCAGTGCACAGGGGGCGGCAGATACGCAGTATTTT. Translating gives CASSAQGAADTQYF.

The chain combines TRBV29-1 with TRBJ2-5, with TRBD2 matching over 9 bases. V lost 6 bases to trimming and J lost 3 bases; unmatched junction nucleotides: 11. Germline V gives CDR1 SQVTM, CDR2 ANQGSEA. This CDR3 is built from 15 residues. The CDR3 DNA sequence: TGCAGCGTCGTCCCGAGCAGCGGGGGGAAAGAGACCCAGTACTTC. Its translation: CSVVPSSGGKETQYF.

J is TRBJ2-3 and V is TRBV10-3, with 8 bases matching TRBD1. There are 14 residues in the CDR3. V lost 4 bases and J lost 2; bases outside the gene matches: 2. Germline-derived CDR1 and CDR2 are ENHRY and SYGVKD. The CDR3 bases are TGTGCCATCAGTGGGACAGGGACCACAGATACGCAGTATTTT. This sequence encodes CAISGTGTTDTQYF.

The rearrangement links TRBV11-2 to TRBJ1-1; 8 nucleotides match TRBD1. The trim removed 1 base at V and 5 bases at J, leaving 15 bases unmatched. This CDR3 is built from 18 residues. In germline, CDR1 is SGHAT, CDR2 FQNNGV. CDR3 protein: CASSLASGGAWSRTEAFF. Here the CDR3 DNA reads TGTGCCAGCAGCTTAGCATCAGGGGGCGCATGGTCAAGGACTGAAGCTTTCTTT.

The chain recombines TRBV19 with TRBJ2-3, with D uncertain. Deletions cut 1 base from V and 3 bases from J, with 5 bases between. This CDR3 is built from 13 residues. Germline-derived CDR1 and CDR2 are LNHDA and SQIVND (reference sequence). Here the CDR3 DNA reads TGTGCCAGTAGTATAGCTTCGACAGATACGCAGTATTTT. Its protein is CASSIASTDTQYF.

The V call is TRBV28, the J call TRBJ2-7; 8 nucleotides line up with TRBD2. V shed 6 bases and J 4 bases; nucleotides not matched to a gene: 5. Germline V lookup: CDR1 MDHEN, CDR2 SYDVKM. This CDR3 comprises 13 residues. CDR3 nucleotide sequence: TGTGCCAGCAGCCGACCGGGAGGGTACGAGCAGTACTTC. It encodes CASSRPGGYEQYF.

As regards this clone: One end of the junction fails to match germline, which may point to a read error. This chain links TRBV6-5 with TRBJ2-7, with D maybe TRBD1 (6 bases). This CDR3 has 13 amino acids. CDR1 is MNHEY, CDR2 SVGAGI, per germline. The CDR3 nucleotides are TGTGCCAGCAGTTACTTAGGACAGTCCGCAAAAGACTTC. Its protein is CASSYLGQSAKDF.

This chain links TRBV30 with TRBJ2-7; possibly TRBD1 for D (6 bases). The CDR3 consists of 13 residues. The germline gives CDR1 GTSNPN, CDR2 SVGIG (reference sequence). V gave up 2 bases and J gave up 3 bases, with 11 bases separating them. The CDR3, as DNA: TGTGCCTGGAGTCCTGGACAGAACTACGAGCAGTACTTC. As protein: CAWSPGQNYEQYF.

This sequence joins TRBV4-3 and TRBJ2-1; D is perhaps TRBD2 (5 bases). This CDR3 has 15 amino acids. Trimming removed 0 bases from V and 6 bases from J, with 12 bases in between. CDR1 LGHNA and CDR2 YSLEER come from the germline V gene. The CDR3 sequence: CASSQDPLAINEQFF. The CDR3 nucleotides are TGCGCCAGCAGCCAAGATCCCCTAGCAATCAATGAGCAGTTCTTC.

The chain is built from TRBV19 and TRBJ1-5; 8 positions match TRBD1. V shed 3 bases and J 1 base; nucleotides not matched to a gene: 2. The germline V gene encodes CDR1 LNHDA and CDR2 SQIVND (reference sequence). This CDR3 comprises 15 residues. Here the CDR3 reads CASSMTGASNQPQHF. The CDR3 coding sequence is TGTGCCAGTAGTATGACAGGGGCCAGCAATCAGCCCCAGCATTTT.

The chain is built from TRBV19 and TRBJ2-5, with D perhaps TRBD2 (6 bases). The length of the CDR3 is 13 residues. Germline CDR1 reads LNHDA; CDR2 reads SQIVND (reference sequence). The V and J ends lost 4 bases and 2 bases respectively, with 8 bases between them. The CDR3 DNA reads TGTGCCAGTAGTAGGGACTTTCAAGAGACCCAGTACTTC. Protein product: CASSRDFQETQYF.

A single count supports this clone. The chain employs TRBV30 and TRBJ2-2; D gene ambiguous. V lost 3 bases, J lost 4 bases, and 21 bases lay in between. The CDR3 has 17 amino acids. The germline CDR1 and CDR2 sequences are GTSNPN and SVGIG (reference sequence). The CDR3: CAWRALLGGSSTGELFF. The CDR3 nucleotides are TGTGCCTGGAGAGCCCTCCTAGGTGGGTCGAGCACCGGGGAGCTGTTTTTT.

CDR3 amino acids: CASRGGYGGDYGYTF. As DNA, the CDR3 is TGTGCCAGCAGAGGGGGGTACGGGGGAGACTATGGCTACACCTTC. J is TRBJ1-2 and V is TRBV6-6; a weak D match, TRBD1 (6 bases). The CDR3 has 15 amino acids. Looked up from germline, CDR1 is MNHNY and CDR2 is SVGAGI (reference sequence). V lost 6 bases and J lost 3, with 17 bases in between.

The chain has TRBV6-5 and TRBJ1-5; 9 nucleotides agree with TRBD1. After removal of 2 bases from V and 2 bases from J, the junction contained 1 base not matched to a gene. The germline V gene encodes CDR1 MNHEY and CDR2 SVGAGI. The CDR3 extends over 15 amino acids. The CDR3: CASSYDRGGNQPQHF. The CDR3 region has the DNA TGTGCCAGCAGTTACGACAGGGGGGGCAATCAGCCCCAGCATTTT.

This chain links TRBV9 with TRBJ2-7; 8 bases map to TRBD2. From germline, CDR1 is SGDLS and CDR2 YYNGEE. With V trimmed by 2 bases and J by 2 bases, 6 bases remained unmatched. The CDR3 has 15 amino acids. In DNA form, the CDR3 reads TGTGCCAGCAGCGTCCAACCGGGACTAGCCTACGAGCAGTACTTC. As protein: CASSVQPGLAYEQYF. Looking up the rest from reference TRBV9 and TRBJ2-7 gives the full variable domain: DSGVTQTPKHLITATGQRVTLRCSPRSGDLSVYWYQQSLDQGLQFLIQYYNGEERAKGNILERFSAQQFPDLHSELNLSSLELGDSALYFCASSVQPGLAYEQYFGPGTRLTVT.

The CDR3 sequence is CASRLGTGELFF. The CDR3 DNA follows: TGTGCCAGCCGATTAGGAACCGGGGAGCTGTTTTTT. This sequence joins TRBV6-5 and TRBJ2-2; no reliable D call. The germline V gene encodes CDR1 MNHEY and CDR2 SVGAGI. V shed 8 bases and J shed 5 bases, with 9 bases lying between them. The CDR3 is 12 residues long.

The genes are TRBV2 and TRBJ2-7; TRBD1 might be the D (7 bases). The CDR3 loop spans 15 amino acids. Per the germline V gene, CDR1 is SNHLY and CDR2 is FYNNEI. The ends were cut back, 6 bases at V and 1 base at J, with 16 bases in the middle. DNA for the CDR3: TGTGCCAGCAGGGAGGGCCCGGGACAGTCCTACGAGCAGTACTTC. This sequence encodes CASREGPGQSYEQYF.

Comments on this clone: A read error may produce the germline difference seen at one junction end. Here the CDR3 DNA reads TGTGCCAGCAGTGAATTCCAGCCCCTCAAATTC. Translating gives CASSEFQPLKF. The chain carries TRBV6-1 and TRBJ2-7; unclear D gene. This CDR3 has 11 amino acids. From germline, CDR1 is MNHNS and CDR2 SASEGT.

This chain connects TRBV7-2 to TRBJ2-1; tentative D call: TRBD2 (5 bases). Germline V gene lookup returns CDR1 SGHTA and CDR2 FQGNSA. This CDR3 spans 13 amino acids. Trimming stripped 3 bases from V and 9 bases from J, with 12 bases between. CDR3 nucleotides: TGTGCCAGCAGCTTTACGGGAAAGACTGAGCAGTTCTTC. This translates into CASSFTGKTEQFF. The full variable domain, completed using reference TRBV7-2 and TRBJ2-1, is GAGVSQSPSNKVTEKGKDVELRCDPISGHTALYWYRQSLGQGLEFLIYFQGNSAPDKSGLPSDRFSAERTGGSVSTLTIQRTQQEDSAVYLCASSFTGKTEQFFGPGTRLTVL.

The V call is TRBV4-3, the J call TRBJ2-1, with D unclear. In germline, CDR1 is LGHNA, CDR2 YSLEER. Deletions cut 0 bases from V and 4 bases from J, with 13 bases between. The CDR3 has 16 amino acids. In DNA, the CDR3 is TGCGCCAGCAGCCAAGATTGGGCGTGGGGTTACAATGAGCAGTTCTTC. It specifies CASSQDWAWGYNEQFF.

The chain uses TRBV10-2 and TRBJ2-7; D possibly corresponds to TRBD2 (6 bases). Germline V lookup: CDR1 WSHSY, CDR2 SAAADI. With 4 bases removed from V and 3 bases from J, the gap between germline ends came to 13 bases. The CDR3 is 14 amino acids. DNA for the CDR3: TGCGCCAGCAGTGGGGGGGTGTCTATCTACGAGCAGTACTTC. Its protein is CASSGGVSIYEQYF.

This clone was seen only once. The chain couples TRBV7-3 to TRBJ2-1; TRBD2 matches at 7 bases. There are 16 residues in the CDR3. The germline V gene has CDR1 SGHTA and CDR2 FQGTGA. Germline trimming cut 4 bases from V and 9 bases from J; bases unmatched to any gene: 15. This CDR3 reads CASSSPGGDRSGEQFF. CDR3 bases: TGTGCCAGCAGCTCCCCGGGGGGAGACCGATCTGGTGAGCAGTTCTTC. The variable domain in full, with the rest retrieved from reference TRBV7-3 and TRBJ2-1, is GAGVSQTPSNKVTEKGKYVELRCDPISGHTALYWYRQSLGQGPEFLIYFQGTGAADDSGLPNDRFFAVRPEGSVSTLKIQRTERGDSAVYLCASSSPGGDRSGEQFFGPGTRLTVL.